Sequencing of this T cell receptor (beta chain) was carried out in a study of shared clonotypes between healthy human individuals. This was a deep-level run. Some clones are missing from TCRdb's copy, which holds only in-frame ones; the method was immunoSEQ multiplex PCR. This table holds around 180,000 clones, roughly 93% found once. The donor population consisted of healthy HIV-negative adults with no recent acute infections or vaccinations. A few counts support this clone. This TCR was sampled from a woman between 25 and 40 years old in good health. Sample: naive CD4+ T cells sorted from blood. Stated subset: CD45RA+ positively selected.

The chain's CDR3 is CASSEGRETYEQYF. The DNA for the CDR3 is TGTGCCAGCAGTGAAGGACGGGAAACCTACGAGCAGTACTTC. This rearrangement joins TRBV2 to TRBJ2-7; tentatively, D is TRBD2 (5 bases). CDR1 and CDR2 from the germline V gene are SNHLY and FYNNEI. The CDR3 is 14 amino acids. With 1 base removed from V and 2 bases from J, the gap between germline ends came to 9 bases.